This T cell receptor (beta chain) derives from a study of Ad26.COV2.S vaccination and SARS-CoV-2 variants. Overall study context: Sample donor was a member of the COV1001 Ad26.COV2.S trial arm. Once or twice, 56 days apart, Ad26.COV2.S was delivered intramuscularly. Findings and limits, study-wide: Analyses that measured TCR breadth and depth may have underestimated total T cell responses.

Described treatment: roughly 19 received Ad26.COV2.S at low or high dose, single or two shots; a few received placebo; per-sample allocation not given. Sampling took place 63 days after the first vaccine or placebo injection. Looked up from germline, CDR1 is MNHEY and CDR2 is SVGAGI. Losses at the gene ends were 6 bases for V and 8 bases for J; bases not matched to a gene: 11. The CDR3 is 15 residues long. The data were produced by immunoSEQ multiplex PCR, yet TCRdb's version contains in-frame clones alone and is incomplete. The table has about 350,000 clones, approximately 90% seen once. About this clone: Its antigen remains unknown.

The sample was peripheral blood, taken in a trial of Ad26.COV2.S vaccine versus placebo. The chain employs TRBV6-5 and TRBJ1-3; 9 bases align to TRBD1. The receptor comes from a person aged 18-60 years who received the Ad26.COV2.S COVID-19 vaccine or a placebo. As DNA, the CDR3 is TGTGCCAGCAGGCATCCGGGACAGGGAGTAGACACCATATATTTT. It translates to CASRHPGQGVDTIYF.